Shown below are 26 T cell receptor beta chains from a single sample sequenced in a study of human thymus T cells. Measured with immunoSEQ multiplex PCR; TCRdb has only the in-frame clones, and not every one. The repertoire consists of 70,000 to 75,000 clones, with roughly 94% occurring once and the leading ten covering about 0.03%. During corrective heart surgery, resections were taken, and the thymus tissue came from them. Material for sequencing was thymus tissue. These receptors all stem from a girl under three years old with a congenital heart defect but otherwise immunologically healthy.

CDR3 region: CASSSGTGWGYTF. CDR3 in DNA: TGTGCCAGCAGCTCAGGGACAGGGTGGGGCTACACCTTC. The genes are TRBV7-2 and TRBJ1-2; TRBD1 aligns across 9 bases. Germline V CDR1 and CDR2: SGHTA, FQGNSA. J gave up 8 bases and V 4 bases, and 5 bases lay outside the gene matches. The CDR3 spans 13 residues.

The chain carries TRBV7-6 and TRBJ2-3; 8 bases agree with TRBD2. The germline gives CDR1 SGHVS, CDR2 FNYEAQ. The CDR3 loop spans 17 amino acids. V was pared by 1 base and J by 6 bases, with 12 bases of the junction left unmatched. Written as DNA, the CDR3 is TGTGCCAGCAGCTTAGTGTCCGGGACTAGACCGGCGGATACGCAGTATTTT. It encodes CASSLVSGTRPADTQYF.

This clone was counted a single time. J is TRBJ1-4 and V is TRBV28; D not certain. V was cut by 5 bases and J by 3 bases, with 10 bases left in between. Germline assignment: CDR1 MDHEN and CDR2 SYDVKM. This CDR3 region has 14 residues. The CDR3 loop is CASSPIVSNEKLFF. As DNA, the CDR3 is TGTGCCAGCAGTCCCATTGTATCTAATGAAAAACTGTTTTTT.

The gene calls are TRBV15 and TRBJ1-2, with 9 bases identical to TRBD1. J was trimmed by 3 bases and V by 4 bases; bases with no gene match: 18. CDR1 is LNHNV and CDR2 is YYDKDF in the germline V gene (reference sequence). This CDR3 contains 19 residues. The CDR3 sequence: CATSTDVRGRGQGYYGYTF. The CDR3 DNA is TGTGCCACCAGCACGGACGTTCGCGGCCGGGGACAGGGATACTATGGCTACACCTTC.

The chain joins TRBV9 to TRBJ2-3, with TRBD2 matching 12 bases. CDR1 SGDLS and CDR2 YYNGEE come from the germline V gene. This CDR3 has 15 residues. Trimming removed 4 bases from V and 6 bases from J; junction bases left unmatched: 6. The CDR3 DNA follows: TGTGCCAGCAGCTTGACTAGCGGGAGTCGGGATACGCAGTATTTT. It specifies CASSLTSGSRDTQYF.

J is TRBJ2-3 and V is TRBV28; weak D call: TRBD2 (6 bases). The CDR3 is made up of 16 amino acids. Trimming removed 5 bases at V and 1 base at J, with 16 bases between. Germline loops: CDR1 MDHEN, CDR2 SYDVKM. CDR3 protein: CASSRPPGLRTDTQYF. The CDR3 DNA reads TGTGCCAGCAGTCGCCCCCCGGGACTCCGCACAGATACGCAGTATTTT.

The chain employs TRBV4-3 and TRBJ2-2; D gene ambiguous. CDR3 size: 13 residues. V lost 4 bases to trimming and J lost 4 bases, with 7 bases between them. Germline V gene data show CDR1 as LGHNA and CDR2 as YSLEER. CDR3 loop: CASSRWGTGELFF. CDR3 coding DNA: TGCGCCAGCAGCCGGTGGGGCACCGGGGAGCTGTTTTTT.

The chain has TRBV5-5 and TRBJ1-4; weak D call: TRBD1 (5 bases). Trimming removed 0 bases at V and 0 bases at J, with 15 bases between. Germline V gene sequence: CDR1 SGHKS, CDR2 YYEKEE (reference sequence). The CDR3 loop spans 18 amino acids. The CDR3 region is CASSLGFTVQATNEKLFF. The CDR3 DNA sequence: TGTGCCAGCAGCTTGGGGTTTACGGTACAGGCAACTAATGAAAAACTGTTTTTT. Using reference TRBV5-5 and TRBJ1-4 for the parts outside the CDR3, the full variable domain is DAGVTQSPTHLIKTRGQQVTLRCSPISGHKSVSWYQQVLGQGPQFIFQYYEKEERGRGNFPDRFSARQFPNYSSELNVNALLLGDSALYLCASSLGFTVQATNEKLFFGSGTQLSVL.

CDR3 in DNA: TGTGCCAGTAGCCTCCAGCGGGCGGGAGCCCCTGGGGCCAACGTCCTGACTTTC. Its translation: CASSLQRAGAPGANVLTF. V usage is TRBV19 and J usage is TRBJ2-6, with TRBD2 identical over 7 bases. Germline V lookup: CDR1 LNHDA, CDR2 SQIVND (reference sequence). This CDR3 region has 18 residues. J was trimmed by 2 bases and V by 6 bases; bases with no gene match: 13.

The chain uses TRBV7-6 and TRBJ2-1, with 8 bases matching TRBD2. The length of the CDR3 is 15 residues. J gave up 6 bases and V 0 bases, and 4 bases lay outside the gene matches. Germline V lookup: CDR1 SGHVS, CDR2 FNYEAQ. The CDR3 region is CASSLARGRSNEQFF. The DNA of the CDR3 is TGTGCCAGCAGCTTAGCGCGCGGGAGGTCCAATGAGCAGTTCTTC.

The genes are TRBV19 and TRBJ1-5; D perhaps matches TRBD1 (6 bases). The CDR3 is 16 residues long. With 2 bases removed from V and 10 bases from J, the gap between germline ends came to 21 bases. Germline V lookup: CDR1 LNHDA, CDR2 SQIVND (reference sequence). The CDR3 DNA reads TGTGCCAGTAGTATAAGAAGGACAGAGGGGGTCAGACCCCAGCATTTT. Protein sequence: CASSIRRTEGVRPQHF.

The chain has TRBV7-2 and TRBJ1-5; TRBD1 matches 7 bases. Germline values: CDR1 SGHTA, CDR2 FQGNSA. V was pared by 5 bases and J by 4 bases, with 2 bases of the junction left unmatched. The CDR3 spans 13 residues. In DNA form, the CDR3 reads TGTGCCAGCAGCCAGGGGGGTAATCAGCCCCAGCATTTT. Its translation is CASSQGGNQPQHF.

The J gene is TRBJ1-1, the V gene TRBV5-1, with D possibly TRBD1 on 6 matching bases. The CDR3 has 19 residues. V lost 4 bases and J lost 3, with 28 bases in between. Germline CDR1 reads SGHRS; CDR2 reads YFSETQ. The CDR3 nucleotides are TGCGCCAGCAGCCCCGTCGTACAAGGGTGGACAGCTTCCTACACTGAAGCTTTCTTT. Translation: CASSPVVQGWTASYTEAFF.

The V gene is TRBV25-1, the J gene TRBJ1-1; 11 bases fit TRBD1. The germline V gene encodes CDR1 MGHDK and CDR2 SYGVNS. J gave up 3 bases and V 4 bases, and 4 bases lay outside the gene matches. The CDR3 has 15 amino acids. This CDR3 is CASSARDRGDTEAFF. The DNA of the CDR3 is TGTGCCAGCAGTGCCCGGGACAGGGGGGACACTGAAGCTTTCTTT.

V usage is TRBV27 and J usage is TRBJ2-5; possible D gene TRBD2, 6 bases. Germline assignment: CDR1 MNHEY and CDR2 SMNVEV (reference sequence). With 4 bases removed from V and 4 bases from J, the gap between germline ends came to 13 bases. CDR3 size: 14 residues. The CDR3 nucleotides read TGTGCCAGCAGTTCATCGGGAGAGGGAGAGACCCAGTACTTC. Protein: CASSSSGEGETQYF.

The chain carries TRBV7-6 and TRBJ2-3; the match to TRBD2 covers 8 bases. Germline CDR1 and CDR2: SGHVS and FNYEAQ. The CDR3 extends over 18 amino acids. V shed 0 bases and J 0 bases; nucleotides not matched to a gene: 8. CDR3 nucleotides: TGTGCCAGCAGCTTAGCGGTAAGCGGGAGATATAGCACAGATACGCAGTATTTT. It codes for CASSLAVSGRYSTDTQYF.

DNA of the CDR3: TGTGCCAGCAGTTCCCAAGGGGGAAGCAATCAGCCCCAGCATTTT. Its protein product is CASSSQGGSNQPQHF. V usage is TRBV6-6 and J usage is TRBJ1-5; D might be TRBD1 (6 bases). With 4 bases removed from V and 1 base from J, the gap between germline ends came to 11 bases. CDR1 and CDR2 (germline): MNHNY, SVGAGI (reference sequence). The CDR3 sequence is 15 residues long.

The chain uses TRBV4-1 and TRBJ2-5; TRBD2 aligns across 11 bases. V dropped 2 bases and J dropped 0; count of bases not matched to a gene: 17. This CDR3 contains 21 residues. The germline CDR1 and CDR2 sequences are MGHRA and YSYEKL. CDR3 bases: TGCGCCAGCAGCCAAATCCCCGTCGGGACTAGCGGTCCATATCACCAAGAGACCCAGTACTTC. Amino acid sequence: CASSQIPVGTSGPYHQETQYF.

This clone appeared once. For the CDR3, the DNA is TGTGCCAGCAGTCAAATCCCTAACACTGAAGCTTTCTTT. This gives the protein CASSQIPNTEAFF. The V and J genes are TRBV6-5 and TRBJ1-1; D remains ambiguous. Germline-derived CDR1 and CDR2 are MNHEY and SVGAGI. This CDR3 is built from 13 residues. V shed 5 bases and J shed 2 bases, with 9 bases lying between them.

J is TRBJ2-3 and V is TRBV6-5; D remains unclear. The germline V and J ends were trimmed by 6 bases and 2 bases, with 3 bases remaining between them. CDR1 and CDR2 from the germline V gene are MNHEY and SVGAGI. CDR3 length: 11 amino acids. This chain's CDR3 is CASRYTDTQYF. The CDR3 DNA reads as TGTGCCAGCAGGTACACAGATACGCAGTATTTT.

The chain is built from TRBV28 and TRBJ2-7; 13 nucleotides match TRBD2. Trimming removed 5 bases from V and 3 bases from J; junction bases left unmatched: 10. This CDR3 region has 17 residues. The V gene's germline CDR1 is MDHEN and CDR2 SYDVKM. The CDR3 DNA reads as TGTGCCAGCAGTATACTAGCGGGAGGGCGCTACGGCTACGAGCAGTACTTC. Amino acid sequence: CASSILAGGRYGYEQYF.

The CDR3 DNA sequence: TGCGCCAGCAGCTCCGGGACAGGGTTACGCCGAACCGAAAAACTGTTTTTT. It codes for CASSSGTGLRRTEKLFF. This rearrangement joins TRBV5-1 to TRBJ1-4; 9 bases are a match to TRBD1. Trimming removed 3 bases from V and 8 bases from J; junction bases left unmatched: 14. Germline CDR1 is SGHRS and CDR2 is YFSETQ. This CDR3 spans 17 amino acids.

The chain employs TRBV19 and TRBJ1-2; D perhaps matches TRBD1 (6 bases). Deletions cut 9 bases from V and 8 bases from J, with 34 bases between. Germline V CDR1 and CDR2: LNHDA, SQIVND (reference sequence). The CDR3 contains 18 residues. CDR3 loop: CASRSLPFGQGIREGYTF. CDR3 coding DNA: TGTGCCAGCCGGAGTCTCCCCTTCGGGCAGGGGATAAGGGAGGGCTACACCTTC.

The J gene is TRBJ2-1, the V gene TRBV7-9; the D gene is possibly TRBD2 (6 bases). V lost 7 bases, J lost 5 bases, and 18 bases lay in between. In germline, CDR1 is SEHNR, CDR2 FQNEAQ (reference sequence). The CDR3 covers 15 residues. The CDR3 region has the DNA TGTGCCAGCACCCCCATGTGGGACTGGAACAATGAGCAGTTCTTC. It encodes CASTPMWDWNNEQFF.

The V and J genes are TRBV5-6 and TRBJ2-1; D is ambiguous. The V end was cut by 0 bases, the J end by 7 bases, with 14 bases between. This CDR3 has 15 residues. CDR1 and CDR2 (germline): SGHDT, YYEEEE. DNA of the CDR3: TGTGCCAGCAGCTTGGTCCTTAGTCTCGGGAATGAGCAGTTCTTC. Translating it yields CASSLVLSLGNEQFF.

This chain links TRBV6-4 with TRBJ1-2; 7 bases are a match to TRBD1. Trimming took 5 bases from V and 8 from J; bases not matched to a gene: 14. Germline CDR1 is MRHNA and CDR2 is SNTAGT. The CDR3 runs 15 residues. CDR3 amino acids: CASSRSGQTGDGYTF. The DNA of the CDR3 is TGTGCCAGCAGTAGATCGGGACAGACGGGAGACGGCTACACCTTC.